The 26 T cell receptor beta chains below come from one sample, sequenced in a study of brain T cells in children with intractable seizures. Produced via immunoSEQ multiplex PCR; TCRdb's table is partial and in-frame only. The sample has 70,000 to 90,000 clones; 93% are singletons. Sequences were derived from peripheral blood, sampled at surgery. Receptor source: a boy younger than two with tuberous sclerosis and intractable seizures.

The chain joins TRBV7-6 to TRBJ1-1, with 8 bases that match TRBD1. The CDR3 is 13 amino acids. Germline loops: CDR1 SGHVS, CDR2 FNYEAQ. Germline trimming cut 5 bases from V and 4 bases from J; bases unmatched to any gene: 3. The CDR3 sequence is CASSDTGGTEAFF. The CDR3 DNA reads TGTGCCAGCAGCGATACAGGGGGCACTGAAGCTTTCTTT.

This chain uses TRBV4-2 with TRBJ1-1; D is possibly TRBD1 (6 bases). Germline V gene sequence: CDR1 LGHNA, CDR2 YNFKEQ. The CDR3 loop spans 13 amino acids. V lost 3 bases and J 5 bases, leaving 10 bases between the germline ends. CDR3 loop: CASSQQDRTEAFF. Written as DNA, the CDR3 is TGTGCCAGCAGCCAGCAGGACAGAACTGAAGCTTTCTTT.

This clone was picked up a small number of times. This chain uses TRBV28 with TRBJ1-2, with D unresolved. The V and J ends lost 6 bases and 2 bases respectively, with 19 bases between them. The V gene's germline CDR1 is MDHEN and CDR2 SYDVKM. This CDR3 has 16 amino acids. For the CDR3, the DNA is TGTGCCAGCAGGAGGACTTACTCGCCGGGGAACTATGGCTACACCTTC. The encoded protein is CASRRTYSPGNYGYTF.

The chain links TRBV5-4 to TRBJ2-3, with 8 bases aligning to TRBD2. The CDR3 loop spans 15 amino acids. Germline V gives CDR1 SGHNT, CDR2 YYREEE (reference sequence). V trimming: 4 bases; J trimming: 3 bases; junction bases outside the gene matches: 7. The CDR3 region has the DNA TGTGCCAGCAGCGGGGGACTAGGCGGAACAGATACGCAGTATTTT. Its protein product is CASSGGLGGTDTQYF.

This clone was seen just once. This sequence joins TRBV2 and TRBJ1-5, with a tentative D call TRBD1 (6 bases). Looked up from germline, CDR1 is SNHLY and CDR2 is FYNNEI. The CDR3 runs 17 residues. With 1 base removed from V and 5 bases from J, the gap between germline ends came to 18 bases. The CDR3 region has the DNA TGTGCCAGCAGTGAAGTTTGGAGCAGGGGAAGGGATCAGCCCCAGCATTTT. This gives the protein CASSEVWSRGRDQPQHF. Together with reference TRBV2 and TRBJ1-5, the CDR3 gives the full variable domain: EPEVTQTPSHQVTQMGQEVILRCVPISNHLYFYWYRQILGQKVEFLVSFYNNEISEKSEIFDDQFSVERPDGSNFTLKIRSTKLEDSAMYFCASSEVWSRGRDQPQHFGDGTRLSIL.

The chain uses TRBV7-2 and TRBJ2-3, with TRBD2 matching over 7 bases. J lost 3 bases, V lost 4 bases, and 7 bases had no gene match. This CDR3 has 15 amino acids. Germline V lookup: CDR1 SGHTA, CDR2 FQGNSA. The CDR3: CASSSWEGKTDTQYF. In DNA, the CDR3 is TGTGCCAGCAGCTCCTGGGAGGGTAAGACAGATACGCAGTATTTT.

CDR3 in DNA: TGTGCCAGCACAGGGGTGGACACCATATATTTT. Translating gives CASTGVDTIYF. This chain links TRBV6-6 with TRBJ1-3; tentatively, D is TRBD1 (6 bases). This CDR3 contains 11 residues. Between the trimmed V and J ends, which lost 7 bases and 8 bases, there was a span of 9 bases. CDR1 and CDR2 (germline): MNHNY, SVGAGI (reference sequence).

The rearrangement links TRBV3-1 (or the pseudogene TRBV3-2) to TRBJ2-4, with TRBD1 matching over 7 bases. The germline CDR1 and CDR2 sequences are LGHDT and YNNKEL (reference sequence). V was clipped by 4 bases and J by 7 bases; unmatched bases: 7. This CDR3 has 14 residues. The CDR3 nucleotides read TGTGCCAGCAGCCGGCGACAGGGAGTCAACATTCAGTACTTC. It encodes CASSRRQGVNIQYF.

Here the CDR3 DNA reads TGTGCCAGCAGCGTAGATTCAGGGGATCGGGGTGAAAAACTGTTTTTT. This gives the protein CASSVDSGDRGEKLFF. The V and J genes are TRBV9 and TRBJ1-4; a weak D match, TRBD1 (6 bases). The CDR3 sequence is 16 residues long. Germline-derived CDR1 and CDR2 are SGDLS and YYNGEE. Trimming removed 0 bases from V and 7 bases from J, with 16 bases in between.

This chain connects TRBV28 to TRBJ1-1; D remains unclear. The CDR3 is 12 residues long. From germline, CDR1 is MDHEN and CDR2 SYDVKM. Trimming stripped 6 bases from V and 3 bases from J, with 8 bases between. Here the CDR3 reads CASRRGYTEAFF. Here the CDR3 DNA reads TGTGCCAGCAGGCGTGGTTACACTGAAGCTTTCTTT.

The chain links TRBV7-6 to TRBJ1-2; no clear D gene. V lost 1 base, J lost 8 bases, and 14 bases lay in between. The CDR3 is 14 residues long. Per the germline V gene, CDR1 is SGHVS and CDR2 is FNYEAQ. The CDR3 nucleotides read TGTGCCAGCAGCTTAGGGCATCCTATCGGAGGCTACACCTTC. It specifies CASSLGHPIGGYTF. Together with reference TRBV7-6 and TRBJ1-2, the CDR3 gives the full variable domain: GAGVSQSPRYKVTKRGQDVALRCDPISGHVSLYWYRQALGQGPEFLTYFNYEAQQDKSGLPNDRFSAERPEGSISTLTIQRTEQRDSAMYRCASSLGHPIGGYTFGSGTRLTVV.

The rearrangement joins TRBV19 to TRBJ2-1; D is uncertain. The CDR3 has 13 amino acids. Germline V gives CDR1 LNHDA, CDR2 SQIVND (reference sequence). The V end lost 2 bases, the J end lost 6 bases, and 8 bases lay between the germline ends. DNA of the CDR3: TGTGCCAGTAGTATACGGCAGTCCAATGAGCAGTTCTTC. Amino acids: CASSIRQSNEQFF.

V is TRBV18 and J is TRBJ2-5, with D possibly being TRBD2 (6 bases). The length of the CDR3 is 13 residues. CDR1 KGHSH and CDR2 LQKENI come from the germline V gene. The V gene lost 6 bases and the J gene lost 5 bases, with 13 bases spanning the gap. The CDR3 is CASSTGVAETQYF. CDR3 DNA sequence: TGTGCCAGCTCTACGGGGGTAGCGGAGACCCAGTACTTC.

This sequence joins TRBV6-5 and TRBJ2-7; tentatively, D is TRBD2 (6 bases). V lost 2 bases to trimming and J lost 6 bases, with 17 bases between them. CDR1 and CDR2 (germline): MNHEY, SVGAGI. The CDR3 contains 15 residues. Here the CDR3 reads CASSYSRDSGLEQYF. The DNA of the CDR3 is TGTGCCAGCAGTTACAGCCGGGACTCCGGCCTCGAGCAGTACTTC.

J is TRBJ2-7 and V is TRBV5-1; 10 bases agree with TRBD2. The ends lost 1 base at V and 5 bases at J; junction bases unmatched: 6. CDR1 and CDR2 (germline): SGHRS, YFSETQ. The CDR3 loop spans 15 amino acids. The CDR3 region has the DNA TGCGCCAGCAGCTTGTGGCCTAGCGGGAGTAACGAGCAGTACTTC. This translates into CASSLWPSGSNEQYF.

A single count supports this clone. The chain links TRBV28 to TRBJ2-7; perhaps TRBD2 as D (6 bases). With 6 bases removed from V and 6 bases from J, the gap between germline ends came to 21 bases. The CDR3 length is 15 residues. Per the germline V gene, CDR1 is MDHEN and CDR2 is SYDVKM. In DNA form, the CDR3 reads TGTGCCAGCAGCCCGGGCGGGGATACTCTACGCGAGCAGTACTTC. It yields the protein CASSPGGDTLREQYF. The complete variable domain, with remaining parts taken from reference TRBV28 and TRBJ2-7, reads DVKVTQSSRYLVKRTGEKVFLECVQDMDHENMFWYRQDPGLGLRLIYFSYDVKMKEKGDIPEGYSVSREKKERFSLILESASTNQTSMYLCASSPGGDTLREQYFGPGTRLTVT.

The chain couples TRBV5-1 to TRBJ2-3; D ambiguous. Trimming took off 3 bases at V and 4 bases at J, with 15 bases between the two ends. Germline V CDR1 and CDR2: SGHRS, YFSETQ. The CDR3 consists of 15 residues. The DNA for the CDR3 is TGCGCCAGCAGCTCCGACTCCTCGCGACCAGATACGCAGTATTTT. Encoded protein: CASSSDSSRPDTQYF.

This chain links TRBV29-1 with TRBJ2-7; 7 bases map to TRBD2. The CDR3 is 14 amino acids. Germline CDR1 is SQVTM and CDR2 is ANQGSEA. The junction had 8 bases not matched to a gene; V was cut back by 4 bases and J by 2 bases. The DNA for the CDR3 is TGCAGCGTTGGGCCTGGGGAGGGTCCCTACGAGCAGTACTTC. It translates to CSVGPGEGPYEQYF.

The chain uses TRBV5-4 and TRBJ1-2, with 7 bases aligning to TRBD1. Germline V gene data show CDR1 as SGHNT and CDR2 as YYREEE (reference sequence). The CDR3 spans 16 residues. Trimming at V came to 4 bases and at J to 0 bases, leaving 9 bases not matched to a gene. CDR3 region: CASSLTGLVANYGYTF. CDR3 in DNA: TGTGCCAGCAGCCTGACAGGGCTCGTAGCTAACTATGGCTACACCTTC.

The chain uses TRBV12-3 or TRBV12-4 and TRBJ1-1; D not certain. The CDR3 runs to 13 residues. The V gene lost 10 bases and the J gene lost 2 bases, with 14 bases spanning the gap. CDR3 nucleotides: TGTGCCACGAAATTGGGAGGTAACACTGAAGCTTTCTTT. Amino acids: CATKLGGNTEAFF.

V gene TRBV15 combines with J gene TRBJ2-1, with 7 positions matching TRBD2. Losses at the gene ends were 6 bases for V and 3 bases for J; bases not matched to a gene: 17. This CDR3 is 18 amino acids long. CDR1 and CDR2 from the germline V gene are LNHNV and YYDKDF (reference sequence). In DNA, the CDR3 is TGTGCCACCAGACCCCCCTTTGCCAGCGGGGTTGGCTACAATGAGCAGTTCTTC. Translation: CATRPPFASGVGYNEQFF. The full variable domain, its missing parts supplied by reference TRBV15 and TRBJ2-1, is DAMVIQNPRYQVTQFGKPVTLSCSQTLNHNVMYWYQQKSSQAPKLLFHYYDKDFNNEADTPDNFQSRRPNTSFCFLDIRSPGLGDTAMYLCATRPPFASGVGYNEQFFGPGTRLTVL.

This rearrangement joins TRBV7-9 to TRBJ2-1; D perhaps matches TRBD2 (5 bases). Trimming left V 4 bases short and J 6 bases short, with 10 bases between. The CDR3 is made up of 13 amino acids. Germline V gene lookup returns CDR1 SEHNR and CDR2 FQNEAQ (reference sequence). CDR3 sequence reads: CASSSRRANEQFF. CDR3 DNA: TGTGCCAGCAGCTCACGGCGGGCCAATGAGCAGTTCTTC.

V is TRBV7-8 and J is TRBJ2-7; D gene unclear. Germline-derived CDR1 and CDR2 are SGHVS and FQNEAQ. This CDR3 has 14 residues. The V and J ends lost 3 bases and 6 bases respectively, with 15 bases between them. The CDR3 spells CASSFQPSTSEQYF. CDR3 nucleotide sequence: TGTGCCAGCAGCTTTCAGCCCTCAACTTCCGAGCAGTACTTC.

The chain joins TRBV27 to TRBJ1-6, with D unclear. Germline V gene lookup returns CDR1 MNHEY and CDR2 SMNVEV (reference sequence). This CDR3 is 13 amino acids long. V was clipped by 3 bases and J by 4 bases, with 4 bases between them. This CDR3 reads CASSFWYNSPLHF. Here the CDR3 DNA reads TGTGCCAGCAGTTTTTGGTATAATTCACCCCTCCACTTT.

The chain employs TRBV24-1 and TRBJ2-3, with TRBD1 as a possible D gene (6 bases). In germline, CDR1 is KGHDR, CDR2 SFDVKD. The CDR3 consists of 13 residues. V lost 6 bases and J lost 0, with 6 bases in between. The CDR3 reads CATSQGSTDTQYF. In nucleotides, the CDR3 is TGTGCCACCAGTCAGGGGAGCACAGATACGCAGTATTTT.

The J gene is TRBJ1-1, the V gene TRBV28, with 9 bases fitting TRBD1. The CDR3 has 12 amino acids. V shed 6 bases, J shed 4 bases, and the junction held 0 bases outside the gene matches. Germline V gene sequence: CDR1 MDHEN, CDR2 SYDVKM. The CDR3 reads CASRTGGTEAFF. CDR3 in DNA: TGTGCCAGCAGGACAGGGGGCACTGAAGCTTTCTTT.